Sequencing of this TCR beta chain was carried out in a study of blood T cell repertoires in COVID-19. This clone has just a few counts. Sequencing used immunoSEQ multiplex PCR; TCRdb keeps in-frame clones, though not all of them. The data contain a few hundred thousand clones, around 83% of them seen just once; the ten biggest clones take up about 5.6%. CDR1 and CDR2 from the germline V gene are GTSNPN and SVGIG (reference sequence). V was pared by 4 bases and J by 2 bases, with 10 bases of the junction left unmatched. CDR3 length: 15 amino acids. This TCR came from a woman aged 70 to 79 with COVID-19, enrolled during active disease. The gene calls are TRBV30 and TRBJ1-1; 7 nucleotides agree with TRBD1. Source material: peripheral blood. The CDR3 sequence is CAWKRRDSYNTEAFF. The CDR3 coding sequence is TGTGCCTGGAAACGGCGGGACAGCTATAACACTGAAGCTTTCTTT.